This T cell receptor beta chain emerged from a study of cytomegalovirus exposure and HLA in healthy donors. Study in general: Prior work identified more than 90 million unique TCR beta sequences in around 170 million T cells. Study-wide findings and caveats: Several of the most significant clusters appeared linked to common viral pathogens, based on a later analysis. In the analysis, some V segments, TRBV6-2 and TRBV6-3 included, were excluded as indistinguishable. Specificity for CMV antigens was confirmed in vitro for a few of the CMV-associated chains.

Germline V lookup: CDR1 MDHEN, CDR2 SYDVKM. Trimming cost V 3 bases and J 6 bases, with 6 bases left between them. This CDR3 has 12 residues. Notes on this clone: Its antigen is not identified.

Primers included in the PCR were 60 Vbeta and 13 Jbeta primers. TCRdb's copy holds only in-frame clones and misses some; the assay was immunoSEQ multiplex PCR. Seen in this sample are under 65,000 clones; the ten most common clones hold about 3.5%. The sample taken for sequencing was PBMCs. The rearrangement joins TRBV28 to TRBJ1-5; D call uncertain. The sequence derives from a woman aged 18-29 years in good health and CMV-seronegative. Here the CDR3 DNA reads TGTGCCAGCAGTTTGGCGGGTCAGCCCCAGCATTTT. It specifies CASSLAGQPQHF.